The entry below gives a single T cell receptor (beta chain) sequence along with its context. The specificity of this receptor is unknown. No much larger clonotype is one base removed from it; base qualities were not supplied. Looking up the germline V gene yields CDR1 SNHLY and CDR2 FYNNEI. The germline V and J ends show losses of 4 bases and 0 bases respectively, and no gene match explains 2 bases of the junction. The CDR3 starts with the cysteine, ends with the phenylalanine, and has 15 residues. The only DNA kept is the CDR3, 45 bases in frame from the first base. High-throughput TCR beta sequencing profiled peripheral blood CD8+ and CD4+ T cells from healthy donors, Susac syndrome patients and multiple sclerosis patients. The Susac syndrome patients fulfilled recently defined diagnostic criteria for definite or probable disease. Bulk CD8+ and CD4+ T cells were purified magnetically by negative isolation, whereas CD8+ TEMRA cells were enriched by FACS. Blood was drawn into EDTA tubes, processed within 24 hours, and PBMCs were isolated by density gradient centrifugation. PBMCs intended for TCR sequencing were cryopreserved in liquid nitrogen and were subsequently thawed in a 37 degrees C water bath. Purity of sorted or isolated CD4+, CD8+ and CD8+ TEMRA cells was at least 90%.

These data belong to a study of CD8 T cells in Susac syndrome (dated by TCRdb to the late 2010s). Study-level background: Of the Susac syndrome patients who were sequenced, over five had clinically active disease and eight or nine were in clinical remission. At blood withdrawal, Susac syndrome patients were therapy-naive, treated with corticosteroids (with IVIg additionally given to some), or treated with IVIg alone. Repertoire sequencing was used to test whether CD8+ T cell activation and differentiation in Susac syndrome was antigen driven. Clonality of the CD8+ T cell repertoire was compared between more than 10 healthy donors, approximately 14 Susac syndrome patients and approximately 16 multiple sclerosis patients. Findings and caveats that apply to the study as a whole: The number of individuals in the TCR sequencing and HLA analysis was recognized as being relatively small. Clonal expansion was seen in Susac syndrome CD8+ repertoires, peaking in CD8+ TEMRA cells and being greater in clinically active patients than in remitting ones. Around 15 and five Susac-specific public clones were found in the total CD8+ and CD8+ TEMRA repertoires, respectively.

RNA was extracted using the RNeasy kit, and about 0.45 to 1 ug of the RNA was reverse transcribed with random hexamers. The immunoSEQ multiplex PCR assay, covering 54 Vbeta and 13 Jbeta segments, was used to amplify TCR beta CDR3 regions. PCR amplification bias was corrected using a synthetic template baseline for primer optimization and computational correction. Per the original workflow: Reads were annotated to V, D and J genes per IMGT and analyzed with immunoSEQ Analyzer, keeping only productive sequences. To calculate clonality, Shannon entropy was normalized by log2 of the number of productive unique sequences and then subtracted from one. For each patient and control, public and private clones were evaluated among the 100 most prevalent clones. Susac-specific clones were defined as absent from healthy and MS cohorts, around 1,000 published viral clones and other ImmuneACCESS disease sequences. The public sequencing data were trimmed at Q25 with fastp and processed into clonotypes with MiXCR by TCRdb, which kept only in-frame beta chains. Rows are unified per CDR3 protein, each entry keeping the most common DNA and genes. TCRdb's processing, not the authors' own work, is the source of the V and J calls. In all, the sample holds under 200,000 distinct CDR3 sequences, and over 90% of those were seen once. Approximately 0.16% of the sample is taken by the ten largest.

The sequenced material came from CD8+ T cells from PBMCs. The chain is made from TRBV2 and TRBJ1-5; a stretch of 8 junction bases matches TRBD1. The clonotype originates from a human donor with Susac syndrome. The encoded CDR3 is CASSGGQGSNQPQHF. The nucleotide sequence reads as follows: TGTGCCAGCAGTGGAGGACAGGGTAGCAATCAGCCCCAGCATTTT.